A single sample is the source of the 29 T cell receptor beta chains below, sequenced in a study of control samples from healthy donors and cancer patients. TCRdb's copy holds only in-frame clones and misses some; the assay was immunoSEQ multiplex PCR. In the table there are around 89,000 clones, approximately 78% of which are singletons. Material for sequencing was blood. The origin of the receptors is a woman aged 60-70 years in good health.

The rearrangement links TRBV7-9 to TRBJ1-1; 10 bases align to TRBD1. Trimming at V came to 5 bases and at J to 4 bases, leaving 10 bases not matched to a gene. This CDR3 comprises 16 residues. Looked up from germline, CDR1 is SEHNR and CDR2 is FQNEAQ (reference sequence). The CDR3 DNA follows: TGTGCCAGCAGCCCGGGACCGGGACAGGGGAGCACTGAAGCTTTCTTT. It translates to CASSPGPGQGSTEAFF.

The rearrangement joins TRBV5-6 to TRBJ1-2; D gene unclear. V was clipped by 4 bases and J by 3 bases, with 19 bases between them. CDR1 and CDR2 from the germline V gene are SGHDT and YYEEEE. The CDR3 runs 16 residues. The DNA for the CDR3 is TGTGCCAGCAGCCCGGGCGGGTTACTAGGCCACTATGGCTACACCTTC. It codes for CASSPGGLLGHYGYTF.

This clone has only a few counts. The V gene is TRBV27, the J gene TRBJ2-3; D uncertain. Trimming took off 2 bases at V and 3 bases at J, with 18 bases between the two ends. The CDR3 has 17 residues. Germline loops: CDR1 MNHEY, CDR2 SMNVEV (reference sequence). The chain's CDR3 is CASSLGSRRTRTDTQYF. The CDR3 DNA sequence: TGTGCCAGCAGTTTAGGCAGTAGGCGAACCAGGACAGATACGCAGTATTTT.

The chain employs TRBV7-9 and TRBJ2-2; D perhaps matches TRBD1 (5 bases). CDR1 SEHNR and CDR2 FQNEAQ come from the germline V gene (reference sequence). The germline V and J ends were trimmed by 5 bases and 9 bases, with 13 bases remaining between them. CDR3 length: 13 amino acids. The CDR3 here is CASSVTGARELFF. The CDR3 DNA reads TGTGCCAGCAGCGTAACAGGTGCCCGGGAGCTGTTTTTT.

The chain carries TRBV28 and TRBJ1-2; D gene uncertain. V gave up 6 bases and J gave up 4 bases, with 9 bases separating them. There are 12 residues in the CDR3. CDR1 and CDR2 (germline): MDHEN, SYDVKM. The CDR3, as DNA: TGTGCCAGCAGCCCCGGCGTCTATGGCTACACCTTC. It specifies CASSPGVYGYTF.

This chain links TRBV15 with TRBJ1-6; D ambiguous. The CDR3 totals 13 residues. Trimming took 3 bases from V and 5 from J, leaving 5 bases between them. Germline lookup yields CDR1 LNHNV and CDR2 YYDKDF (reference sequence). CDR3 coding DNA: TGTGCCACCAGCAGGGGTCATAATTCACCCCTCCACTTT. Translated, it gives CATSRGHNSPLHF. Variable domain in full (rest from reference TRBV15 and TRBJ1-6): DAMVIQNPRYQVTQFGKPVTLSCSQTLNHNVMYWYQQKSSQAPKLLFHYYDKDFNNEADTPDNFQSRRPNTSFCFLDIRSPGLGDTAMYLCATSRGHNSPLHFGNGTRLTVT.

This chain joins TRBV6-2 or TRBV6-3 and TRBJ1-1; 7 bases line up with TRBD1. The CDR3 has 16 amino acids. Germline V CDR1 and CDR2: MNHEY, SVGEGT. The V segment lost 2 bases and the J segment 0 bases; nucleotides outside the gene matches: 6. The CDR3 here is CASSYNRQGLNTEAFF. As DNA, the CDR3 is TGTGCCAGCAGTTACAACCGACAGGGTCTGAACACTGAAGCTTTCTTT.

The CDR3 coding sequence is TGTGCCAGCAAAGAAGGGAAGAACAAAAACATTCAGTACTTC. Amino acids: CASKEGKNKNIQYF. The rearrangement links TRBV27 to TRBJ2-4; D is unresolved. Germline assignment: CDR1 MNHEY and CDR2 SMNVEV (reference sequence). V was pared by 7 bases and J by 3 bases, with 13 bases between. This CDR3 comprises 14 residues.

The V and J genes are TRBV15 and TRBJ1-1, with 9 positions matching TRBD1. The trim removed 5 bases at V and 4 bases at J, leaving 8 bases unmatched. Germline loops: CDR1 LNHNV, CDR2 YYDKDF (reference sequence). This CDR3 region has 15 residues. The CDR3 sequence: CATSEQGARGTEAFF. The DNA of the CDR3 is TGTGCCACCAGCGAACAGGGGGCGCGGGGCACTGAAGCTTTCTTT.

The genes are TRBV21-1 and TRBJ1-5; the D call TRBD1 from the table was never checked on the DNA. TRBV21-1 is a recognized pseudogene. This CDR3 is 15 amino acids long. In DNA form, the CDR3 reads TGTGCCAGCAGCAAAGTTCAGGGCGGCAATCAGCCCCAGCATTTT. This translates into CASSKVQGGNQPQHF.

The chain joins TRBV6-2 or TRBV6-3 to TRBJ1-5; a weak D match, TRBD1 (5 bases). Trimming left V 6 bases short and J 4 bases short, with 16 bases between. Germline V lookup: CDR1 MNHEY, CDR2 SVGEGT. There are 15 residues in the CDR3. The CDR3 nucleotides read TGTGCCAGCAGCACTGGCGGGACGGGGAATCAGCCCCAGCATTTT. Its protein is CASSTGGTGNQPQHF.

This clone was counted only a few times. This chain links TRBV5-1 with TRBJ2-2, with TRBD2 matching over 8 bases. The CDR3 totals 15 residues. The V gene's germline CDR1 is SGHRS and CDR2 YFSETQ. Trimming cost V 1 base and J 8 bases; bases outside gene matches: 7. DNA for the CDR3: TGCGCCAGCAGCTTGAATGGCGGGAGGTCTGGGGAGCTGTTTTTT. Amino acid sequence: CASSLNGGRSGELFF.

This chain links TRBV6-6 with TRBJ1-5, with D hard to call. V was cut by 5 bases and J by 5 bases, with 10 bases left in between. CDR1 is MNHNY and CDR2 is SVGAGI in the germline V gene (reference sequence). There are 13 residues in the CDR3. For the CDR3, the DNA is TGTGCCAGCAGTACCCCCGGGTATCAGCCCCAGCATTTT. Translation gives CASSTPGYQPQHF.

The chain employs TRBV5-1 and TRBJ1-4; no reliable D call. The length of the CDR3 is 14 residues. V lost 1 base and J 5 bases, leaving 9 bases between the germline ends. Germline V lookup: CDR1 SGHRS, CDR2 YFSETQ. The CDR3 coding sequence is TGCGCCAGCAGCTTGACAGTCGGAAATGAAAAACTGTTTTTT. The encoded protein is CASSLTVGNEKLFF.

A few counts support this clone. V is TRBV7-2 and J is TRBJ1-5; possibly TRBD1 for D (5 bases). Germline CDR1 SGHTA, CDR2 FQGNSA. This CDR3 has 15 amino acids. Trimming pared 3 bases from V and 6 bases from J, leaving 15 bases between. The DNA for the CDR3 is TGTGCCAGCAGCTTGCCAGGCAGGGAGGGTCAGCCCCAGCATTTT. Its translation: CASSLPGREGQPQHF.

The chain combines TRBV7-9 with TRBJ1-1; weak D call: TRBD1 (5 bases). Germline CDR1 reads SEHNR; CDR2 reads FQNEAQ (reference sequence). V dropped 7 bases and J dropped 1 base, with 10 bases sitting between them. The CDR3 contains 13 residues. Written as DNA, the CDR3 is TGTGCCAGCAACCGCCAGGGGAACACTGAAGCTTTCTTT. Protein product: CASNRQGNTEAFF.

V gene TRBV11-2 combines with J gene TRBJ2-4; no firm D call. Per germline, CDR1 SGHAT and CDR2 FQNNGV. This CDR3 region has 17 residues. V was cut by 4 bases and J by 0 bases, with 16 bases left in between. The CDR3 bases are TGTGCCAGCAGCTCCCTCTTGGTGACCCTAGCCAAAAACATTCAGTACTTC. Translated: CASSSLLVTLAKNIQYF.

This clone appeared a single time. This chain connects TRBV5-1 to TRBJ1-3; D is perhaps TRBD1 (6 bases). The CDR3 spans 15 residues. In germline, CDR1 is SGHRS, CDR2 YFSETQ. V shed 4 bases and J shed 4 bases, with 15 bases lying between them. The CDR3 bases are TGCGCCAGCAGCCGAACGGCAGGGGCCGGAAACACCATATATTTT. Translated: CASSRTAGAGNTIYF.

The chain employs TRBV7-9 and TRBJ2-5; 8 nucleotides agree with TRBD1. Germline-derived CDR1 and CDR2 are SEHNR and FQNEAQ (reference sequence). J gave up 0 bases and V 3 bases, and 3 bases lay outside the gene matches. The CDR3 runs to 15 residues. CDR3 sequence (DNA): TGTGCCAGCAGCTTGTGGACAGGGCACCAAGAGACCCAGTACTTC. Translated: CASSLWTGHQETQYF.

V gene TRBV15 combines with J gene TRBJ2-3; D gene uncertain. This CDR3 contains 13 residues. CDR1 LNHNV and CDR2 YYDKDF come from the germline V gene (reference sequence). V was clipped by 5 bases and J by 1 base, with 7 bases between them. CDR3 sequence (DNA): TGTGCCACCAGCGGCCAGGGCACAGATACGCAGTATTTT. It translates to CATSGQGTDTQYF. Using reference TRBV15 and TRBJ2-3 for the parts outside the CDR3, the full variable domain is DAMVIQNPRYQVTQFGKPVTLSCSQTLNHNVMYWYQQKSSQAPKLLFHYYDKDFNNEADTPDNFQSRRPNTSFCFLDIRSPGLGDTAMYLCATSGQGTDTQYFGPGTRLTVL.

Written as DNA, the CDR3 is TGTGCCAGCTCACCAGTCTCTTGGGGCCAGAGCTATGGCTACACCTTC. Encoded protein: CASSPVSWGQSYGYTF. The chain has TRBV18 and TRBJ1-2; TRBD1 might be the D (5 bases). The CDR3 length is 16 residues. Germline assignment: CDR1 KGHSH and CDR2 LQKENI. V was trimmed by 2 bases and J by 4 bases, leaving 17 bases between them.

The chain links TRBV11-2 to TRBJ2-3; the D is unclear. This CDR3 contains 14 residues. Looked up from germline, CDR1 is SGHAT and CDR2 is FQNNGV. Trimming pared 4 bases from V and 3 bases from J, leaving 11 bases between. The CDR3, as DNA: TGTGCCAGCAGCTCCCGGGTGGGGACAGATACGCAGTATTTT. Its protein is CASSSRVGTDTQYF.

V and J are TRBV5-8 and TRBJ1-6; D not resolved. Trimming stripped 0 bases from V and 7 bases from J, with 2 bases between. Germline CDR1 is SGHTS and CDR2 is YDEGEE. This CDR3 contains 12 residues. Written as DNA, the CDR3 is TGTGCCAGCAGCTTGGACAATTCACCCCTCCACTTT. Translation: CASSLDNSPLHF.

This clone has just a few counts. J is TRBJ1-1 and V is TRBV7-9; 9 bases agree with TRBD1. Unmatched junction bases numbered 4, after V lost 1 base and J lost 1 base. In germline, CDR1 is SEHNR, CDR2 FQNEAQ (reference sequence). The CDR3 is made up of 16 amino acids. Written as DNA, the CDR3 is TGTGCCAGCAGCTTAGGGACAGGGGCTTCGAACACTGAAGCTTTCTTT. Translating it yields CASSLGTGASNTEAFF.

The sample holds one count of this clone. This chain links TRBV28 with TRBJ2-3; tentatively, D is TRBD1 (6 bases). The V gene lost 9 bases and the J gene lost 2 bases, with 18 bases spanning the gap. The germline V gene has CDR1 MDHEN and CDR2 SYDVKM. This CDR3 has 15 residues. The DNA of the CDR3 is TGTGCCAGTGAGTCCCAGGGGATTTCCACAGATACGCAGTATTTT. It is translated as CASESQGISTDTQYF.

This chain joins TRBV7-7 and TRBJ1-6; D unresolved. The V and J ends lost 4 bases and 7 bases respectively, with 8 bases between them. CDR1 and CDR2 (germline): SSHAT, FNYEAQ (reference sequence). The CDR3 is 13 amino acids. The CDR3 sequence is CASSSQQNSPLHF. CDR3 bases: TGTGCCAGCAGCTCCCAACAGAATTCACCCCTCCACTTT.

This clone has a single count. The chain employs TRBV19 and TRBJ1-1, with a weak D call TRBD1 (6 bases). The germline V and J ends were trimmed by 4 bases and 2 bases, with 11 bases remaining between them. Germline CDR1 LNHDA, CDR2 SQIVND (reference sequence). This CDR3 has 14 residues. This CDR3 is CASSKGQLNTEAFF. CDR3 coding DNA: TGTGCCAGTAGTAAAGGACAGCTCAACACTGAAGCTTTCTTT.

This rearrangement joins TRBV9 to TRBJ2-7; TRBD2 agrees at 8 bases. With 2 bases clipped from V and 7 bases from J, the junction kept 11 bases outside the gene matches. The CDR3 length is 15 residues. Germline values: CDR1 SGDLS, CDR2 YYNGEE. The CDR3 spells CASSVVAGPGGEQYF. CDR3 in DNA: TGTGCCAGCAGCGTCGTAGCGGGACCCGGTGGGGAGCAGTACTTC. The full variable domain, its missing parts supplied by reference TRBV9 and TRBJ2-7, is DSGVTQTPKHLITATGQRVTLRCSPRSGDLSVYWYQQSLDQGLQFLIQYYNGEERAKGNILERFSAQQFPDLHSELNLSSLELGDSALYFCASSVVAGPGGEQYFGPGTRLTVT.

The rearrangement joins TRBV6-5 to TRBJ1-1; no reliable D call. Germline CDR1 and CDR2: MNHEY and SVGAGI. Trimming left V 5 bases short and J 3 bases short, with 10 bases between. The CDR3 is 13 amino acids. CDR3 sequence (DNA): TGTGCCAGCAGTAGTAGGATGGACACTGAAGCTTTCTTT. Encoded protein: CASSSRMDTEAFF.